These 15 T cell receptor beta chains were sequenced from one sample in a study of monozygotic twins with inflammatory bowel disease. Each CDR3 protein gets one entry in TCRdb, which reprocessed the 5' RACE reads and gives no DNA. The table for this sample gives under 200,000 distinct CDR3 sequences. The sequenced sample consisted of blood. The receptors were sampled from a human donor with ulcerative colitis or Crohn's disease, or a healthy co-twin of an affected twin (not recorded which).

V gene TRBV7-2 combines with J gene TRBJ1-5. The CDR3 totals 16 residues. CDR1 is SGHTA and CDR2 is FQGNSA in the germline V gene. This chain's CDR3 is CASSFDQGYSNQPQHF.

This CDR3 is CSVGGLAGGETQYF. The chain couples TRBV29-1 to TRBJ2-5; TCRdb outputs TRBD2, but without DNA this stays unchecked. Germline CDR1 and CDR2: SQVTM and ANQGSEA. This CDR3 is 14 amino acids long.

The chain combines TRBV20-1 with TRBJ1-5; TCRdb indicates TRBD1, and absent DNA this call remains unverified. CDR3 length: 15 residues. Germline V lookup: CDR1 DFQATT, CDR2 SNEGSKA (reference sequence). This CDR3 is CSARDRVNSNQPQHF.

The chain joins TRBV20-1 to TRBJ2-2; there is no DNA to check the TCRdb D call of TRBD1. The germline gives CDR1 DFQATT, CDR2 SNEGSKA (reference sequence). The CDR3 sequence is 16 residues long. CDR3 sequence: CSARDSGPANTGELFF.

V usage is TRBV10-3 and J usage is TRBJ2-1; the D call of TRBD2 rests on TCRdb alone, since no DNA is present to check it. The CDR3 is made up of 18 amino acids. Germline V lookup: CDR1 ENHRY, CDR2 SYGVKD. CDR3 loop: CAISDGLAGAPEENEQFF.

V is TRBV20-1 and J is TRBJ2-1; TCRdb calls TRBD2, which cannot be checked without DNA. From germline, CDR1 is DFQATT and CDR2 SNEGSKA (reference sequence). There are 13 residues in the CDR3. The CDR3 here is CSYLAGGFNEQFF.

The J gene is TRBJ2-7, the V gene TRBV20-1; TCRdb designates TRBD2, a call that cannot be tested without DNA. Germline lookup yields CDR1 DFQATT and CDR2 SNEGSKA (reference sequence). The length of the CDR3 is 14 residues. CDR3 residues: CSARDSGRPEEQYF.

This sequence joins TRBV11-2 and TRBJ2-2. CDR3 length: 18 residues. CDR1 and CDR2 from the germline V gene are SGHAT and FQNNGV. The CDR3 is CASSLGFEYPMNTGELFF.

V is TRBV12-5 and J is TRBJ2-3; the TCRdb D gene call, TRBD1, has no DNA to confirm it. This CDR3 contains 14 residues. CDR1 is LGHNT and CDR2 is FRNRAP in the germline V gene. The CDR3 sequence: CASGFGGDQDTQYF.

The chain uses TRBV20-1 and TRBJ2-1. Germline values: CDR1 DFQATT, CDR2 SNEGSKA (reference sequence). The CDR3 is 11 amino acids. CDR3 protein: CSATASSAQFF.

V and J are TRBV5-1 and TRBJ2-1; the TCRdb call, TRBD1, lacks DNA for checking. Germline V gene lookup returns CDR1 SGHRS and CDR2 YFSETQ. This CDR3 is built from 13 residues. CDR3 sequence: CASSLNEGDEQFF.

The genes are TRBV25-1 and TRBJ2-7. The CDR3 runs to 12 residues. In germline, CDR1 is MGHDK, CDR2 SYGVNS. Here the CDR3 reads CASSTWSYEQYF.

CDR3 sequence: CASSAIYRLAGVRDTQYF. The chain has TRBV28 and TRBJ2-3; TCRdb names TRBD2, which stays unverified in the absence of DNA. The CDR3 spans 18 residues. Germline values: CDR1 MDHEN, CDR2 SYDVKM.

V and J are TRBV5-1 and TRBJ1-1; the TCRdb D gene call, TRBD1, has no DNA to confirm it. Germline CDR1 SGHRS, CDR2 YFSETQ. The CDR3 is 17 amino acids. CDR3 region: CASSLDYPRGMNTEAFF.

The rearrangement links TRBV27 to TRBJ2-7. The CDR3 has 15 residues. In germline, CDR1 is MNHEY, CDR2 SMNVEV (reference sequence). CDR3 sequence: CASSLVESGFYEQYF.